This entry concerns a single T cell receptor (beta chain). This specimen belongs to a study of T cell responses to AZD1222 COVID-19 vaccine. Sequencing used immunoSEQ multiplex PCR; TCRdb keeps in-frame clones, though not all of them. The table shows 95,000 to 150,000 clones, with around nine tenths occurring only once. Trimming cost V 3 bases and J 9 bases; bases outside gene matches: 7. CDR1 and CDR2 from the germline V gene are DFQATT and SNEGSKA (reference sequence). This CDR3 spans 14 amino acids. The starting material was peripheral blood, obtained on day 0 of AZD1222 vaccination. V usage is TRBV20-1 and J usage is TRBJ1-6, with 8 positions matching TRBD1. This TCR was sampled from an adult in good health. The chain's CDR3 is CSASPQGASSPLHF. The CDR3 coding sequence is TGCAGTGCTAGTCCGCAGGGGGCGAGTTCACCCCTCCACTTT.